The entry below gives a single TCR beta chain sequence along with its context. What it binds is unknown. This CDR3 is built from 17 residues. From germline, CDR1 is MNHEY and CDR2 SMNVEV (reference sequence). Trimming removed 6 bases at V and 2 bases at J, with 22 bases between. This specimen belongs to a study of cytomegalovirus exposure and HLA in healthy donors. Findings and caveats of the study: Most TCR sequences proved rare, with some public TCRs found in many donors.

Sequenced by immunoSEQ multiplex PCR; TCRdb stores in-frame clones only, minus some. This table has 82,000 or so clones, 90% to 95% appearing once. The chain uses TRBV27 and TRBJ1-1; D gene ambiguous. The specimen sequenced was PBMCs. The source of this sequence is a woman aged 18 to 35 in good health and CMV-seronegative. The DNA for the CDR3 is TGTGCCAGCAGCCATCGGAGCGGATCAAGAGTCAACACTGAAGCTTTCTTT. Protein product: CASSHRSGSRVNTEAFF.